A selection of T cell receptor beta chains follows, all from one sample in a study of patients and donors after allogeneic stem cell transplantation. TCRdb redid the calling of the RT-PCR reads with MiXCR, one entry per CDR3 protein. The sample holds 400,000 to 450,000 distinct CDR3 sequences, 16% seen once. The sequenced sample consisted of blood, either unsorted or a sorted T cell fraction (not recorded which). All receptors come from a human donor who was either an allogeneic HSCT recipient or a stem cell or donor lymphocyte infusion donor (not recorded which). It is not recorded whose cells these are; they may come from a transplant donor. Both conserved end residues are trimmed from each CDR3. Fields, in order: J gene, D gene, V gene, CDR3 protein. D genes are given only for firm matches.

J: TRBJ2-3
D: -
V: TRBV12-3/TRBV12-4
CDR3: ASSLSKGASWY

J: TRBJ2-5
D: -
V: TRBV15
CDR3: ATSKSPKQETQY

J: TRBJ2-3
D: -
V: TRBV7-9
CDR3: ASSFPGSSTDTQY

J: TRBJ2-3
D: -
V: TRBV15
CDR3: ATSRGVGSTDTQY

J: TRBJ2-7
D: -
V: TRBV10-3
CDR3: AIRQEVAEQY

J: TRBJ1-5
D: -
V: TRBV6-2/TRBV6-3
CDR3: ASSPPGTGNQPQH

J: TRBJ1-1
D: -
V: TRBV10-3
CDR3: AISESGAHTEAF

J: TRBJ2-1
D: -
V: TRBV13
CDR3: ASSRGSTLYNEQF

J: TRBJ2-1
D: TRBD2
V: TRBV19
CDR3: ASSIVASGGPRKYNEQF

J: TRBJ2-7
D: TRBD1
V: TRBV27
CDR3: ASSRATGAYEQY

J: TRBJ2-1
D: -
V: TRBV27
CDR3: ASSLRMPQGNEQF